A single sample is the source of the 22 T cell receptor beta chains below, sequenced in a study of blood T cell repertoires in COVID-19. The table came from immunoSEQ multiplex PCR; TCRdb's copy has only in-frame clones and leaves some out. In the table there are some 41,000 clones, around four fifths of which are singletons. Sample: peripheral blood. The receptors were gathered from a woman older than 75 with active or convalescent COVID-19.

The chain combines TRBV7-9 with TRBJ1-3; tentatively, D is TRBD1 (5 bases). Germline V gene lookup returns CDR1 SEHNR and CDR2 FQNEAQ (reference sequence). This CDR3 has 14 residues. Trimming pared 7 bases from V and 4 bases from J, leaving 14 bases between. CDR3 in amino acids: CASKPTGTGNTIYF. The CDR3 DNA reads TGTGCCAGCAAGCCCACAGGTACAGGAAACACCATATATTTT. Full variable domain (missing parts from reference TRBV7-9 and TRBJ1-3): DTGVSQNPRHKITKRGQNVTFRCDPISEHNRLYWYRQTLGQGPEFLTYFQNEAQLEKSRLLSDRFSAERPKGSFSTLEIQRTEQGDSAMYLCASKPTGTGNTIYFGEGSWLTVV.

CDR3 coding DNA: TGTGCCAGTAGTTGGGCGCCACAGGGTGGGCATCAGCCCCAGCATTTT. Translated, it gives CASSWAPQGGHQPQHF. The V gene is TRBV19, the J gene TRBJ1-5; maybe TRBD1 (6 bases). This CDR3 is built from 16 residues. The V gene lost 5 bases and the J gene lost 5 bases, with 19 bases spanning the gap. Germline CDR1 reads LNHDA; CDR2 reads SQIVND (reference sequence).

The chain uses TRBV3-1 (or the pseudogene TRBV3-2) and TRBJ1-6; D not certain. CDR1 and CDR2 (germline): LGHDT, YNNKEL (reference sequence). The CDR3 sequence is 14 residues long. Trimming pared 3 bases from V and 2 bases from J, leaving 5 bases between. DNA for the CDR3: TGTGCCAGCAGCCAGGAGGCCTATAATTCACCCCTCCACTTT. Amino acids: CASSQEAYNSPLHF.

The chain is built from TRBV11-2 and TRBJ2-5; D perhaps matches TRBD1 (6 bases). CDR3 length: 15 residues. From germline, CDR1 is SGHAT and CDR2 FQNNGV. V was pared by 5 bases and J by 1 base, with 14 bases between. The CDR3 sequence: CASSPWGQAQETQYF. The CDR3 DNA is TGTGCCAGCAGCCCCTGGGGGCAGGCCCAAGAGACCCAGTACTTC.

The chain couples TRBV6-5 to TRBJ1-4; 9 bases fit TRBD1. J lost 6 bases, V lost 6 bases, and 5 bases had no gene match. The length of the CDR3 is 14 residues. CDR1 and CDR2 (germline): MNHEY, SVGAGI. CDR3 residues: CASSLQGAYEKLFF. The CDR3 DNA follows: TGTGCCAGCAGCCTACAGGGGGCCTATGAAAAACTGTTTTTT.

The rearrangement links TRBV7-2 to TRBJ1-2; D uncertain. Germline loops: CDR1 SGHTA, CDR2 FQGNSA. V lost 6 bases, J lost 2 bases, and 19 bases lay in between. The CDR3 extends over 16 amino acids. CDR3 coding DNA: TGTGCCAGCAGTCTACAATGGGTCAGGCAAAACTATGGCTACACCTTC. Translation gives CASSLQWVRQNYGYTF.

The chain combines TRBV7-2 with TRBJ2-7, with D possibly matching TRBD2 (6 bases). The V gene's germline CDR1 is SGHTA and CDR2 FQGNSA. Trimming stripped 4 bases from V and 6 bases from J, with 13 bases between. CDR3 length: 13 residues. CDR3 sequence (DNA): TGTGCCAGCAGCTCAAAGGGAGGAGGCGAGCAGTACTTC. Translating it yields CASSSKGGGEQYF.

CDR3 in amino acids: CASSEQNGELFF. The CDR3 DNA sequence: TGTGCCAGCAGTGAACAGAACGGGGAGCTGTTTTTT. This sequence joins TRBV2 and TRBJ2-2; D is unresolved. This CDR3 has 12 amino acids. The V and J ends lost 2 bases and 7 bases respectively, with 5 bases between them. The germline V gene has CDR1 SNHLY and CDR2 FYNNEI.

The CDR3 DNA follows: TGTGCCAGCAGCGTCTATAGAAGCACCGGGGAGCTGTTTTTT. Protein: CASSVYRSTGELFF. The chain uses TRBV9 and TRBJ2-2; D call uncertain. Germline V gives CDR1 SGDLS, CDR2 YYNGEE. This CDR3 region has 14 residues. The V end was cut by 2 bases, the J end by 4 bases, with 9 bases between.

The sample holds one count of this clone. The V and J genes are TRBV4-3 and TRBJ2-5; TRBD2 agrees at 7 bases. The CDR3 consists of 15 residues. Losses at the gene ends were 4 bases for V and 3 bases for J; bases not matched to a gene: 8. The germline gives CDR1 LGHNA, CDR2 YSLEER. The CDR3 region is CASSLSGGSEETQYF. DNA of the CDR3: TGCGCCAGCAGCCTATCCGGCGGGAGTGAAGAGACCCAGTACTTC.

This clone was seen only a few times. The V gene is TRBV5-1, the J gene TRBJ2-7, with a possible D match to TRBD1 (5 bases). The V end was cut by 4 bases, the J end by 4 bases, with 12 bases between. Germline values: CDR1 SGHRS, CDR2 YFSETQ. CDR3 length: 13 amino acids. The CDR3 DNA is TGCGCCAGCAGCATAGAACCAGGGTACGAGCAGTACTTC. It yields the protein CASSIEPGYEQYF.

This clone was observed a few times. The CDR3 reads CASRRQTGRETQYF. The CDR3 DNA reads TGTGCCAGCAGACGCCAGACAGGGCGGGAGACCCAGTACTTC. The chain employs TRBV2 and TRBJ2-5; 7 bases align to TRBD1. The CDR3 loop spans 14 amino acids. V lost 6 bases to trimming and J lost 5 bases; unmatched junction nucleotides: 9. Germline V lookup: CDR1 SNHLY, CDR2 FYNNEI. Full variable domain (rest looked up from reference TRBV2 and TRBJ2-5): EPEVTQTPSHQVTQMGQEVILRCVPISNHLYFYWYRQILGQKVEFLVSFYNNEISEKSEIFDDQFSVERPDGSNFTLKIRSTKLEDSAMYFCASRRQTGRETQYFGPGTRLLVL.

V usage is TRBV7-2 and J usage is TRBJ1-5; a weak D match, TRBD1 (6 bases). In germline, CDR1 is SGHTA, CDR2 FQGNSA. The V gene lost 3 bases and the J gene lost 2 bases, with 11 bases spanning the gap. CDR3 length: 15 residues. The CDR3 coding sequence is TGTGCCAGCAGCTTCCTACAGGGTGGCAATCAGCCCCAGCATTTT. Its translation is CASSFLQGGNQPQHF.

The sample holds one count of this clone. The gene calls are TRBV21-1 and TRBJ1-5; TRBD1, the table's D call, was not compared with the DNA. TRBV21-1 has pseudogene status. This CDR3 region has 14 residues. For the CDR3, the DNA is TGTGCCAGCAGCAAGGACAAGCAAAATCAGCCCCAGCATTTT. This codes for CASSKDKQNQPQHF.

This chain connects TRBV7-3 to TRBJ2-3; 11 bases are shared with TRBD2. The V gene's germline CDR1 is SGHTA and CDR2 FQGTGA. CDR3 length: 15 residues. The V and J ends lost 5 bases and 4 bases, in that order; junction bases with no gene match: 5. The CDR3 DNA reads as TGTGCCAGCAGCCCATTAGCGGGAGGGTCAGATACGCAGTATTTT. Translated, it gives CASSPLAGGSDTQYF. Looking up the rest from reference TRBV7-3 and TRBJ2-3 gives the full variable domain: GAGVSQTPSNKVTEKGKYVELRCDPISGHTALYWYRQSLGQGPEFLIYFQGTGAADDSGLPNDRFFAVRPEGSVSTLKIQRTERGDSAVYLCASSPLAGGSDTQYFGPGTRLTVL.

The chain has TRBV7-3 and TRBJ1-1; D is perhaps TRBD1 (6 bases). The CDR3 contains 13 residues. V lost 5 bases and J lost 3, with 10 bases in between. Germline V CDR1 and CDR2: SGHTA, FQGTGA. CDR3 sequence (DNA): TGTGCCAGCAGCCGTAGGACAGACACTGAAGCTTTCTTT. It specifies CASSRRTDTEAFF.

The chain is built from TRBV25-1 and TRBJ1-2; maybe TRBD1 (6 bases). V was cut by 2 bases and J by 5 bases, with 12 bases left in between. This CDR3 spans 14 amino acids. Germline assignment: CDR1 MGHDK and CDR2 SYGVNS. CDR3 region: CASSETGYGYGYTF. The CDR3 DNA sequence: TGTGCCAGCAGTGAAACAGGGTACGGGTATGGCTACACCTTC.

The rearrangement uses TRBV5-6 and TRBJ2-7, with 7 bases identical to TRBD2. Germline CDR1 and CDR2: SGHDT and YYEEEE. Trimming took 4 bases from V and 6 from J; bases not matched to a gene: 10. This CDR3 has 14 residues. CDR3 sequence (DNA): TGTGCCAGCAGCCTGCAGCGGGACTTCCGCGAGCAGTACTTC. Translation: CASSLQRDFREQYF. The full variable domain, rest sourced from reference TRBV5-6 and TRBJ2-7, is DAGVTQSPTHLIKTRGQQVTLRCSPKSGHDTVSWYQQALGQGPQFIFQYYEEEERQRGNFPDRFSGHQFPNYSSELNVNALLLGDSALYLCASSLQRDFREQYFGPGTRLTVT.

The genes are TRBV19 and TRBJ1-5; D is unresolved. Trimming left V 7 bases short and J 0 bases short, with 13 bases between. The CDR3 covers 15 residues. CDR1 LNHDA and CDR2 SQIVND come from the germline V gene (reference sequence). The CDR3 bases are TGTGCCAGTAAACCGGTCGAGTATAGCAATCAGCCCCAGCATTTT. Its translation: CASKPVEYSNQPQHF.

The rearrangement links TRBV6-5 to TRBJ2-1; 9 bases are shared with TRBD2. V shed 3 bases, J shed 6 bases, and the junction held 3 bases outside the gene matches. This CDR3 has 14 residues. CDR1 and CDR2 from the germline V gene are MNHEY and SVGAGI. CDR3 sequence reads: CASSYAGGFNEQFF. CDR3 DNA: TGTGCCAGCAGTTATGCGGGAGGGTTCAATGAGCAGTTCTTC.

V gene TRBV28 combines with J gene TRBJ2-1; 7 bases fit TRBD2. The CDR3 consists of 15 residues. CDR1 and CDR2 from the germline V gene are MDHEN and SYDVKM. V trimming: 2 bases; J trimming: 4 bases; junction bases outside the gene matches: 5. The CDR3 bases are TGTGCCAGCAGTTTACGTCTAGCGGAATACAATGAGCAGTTCTTC. Protein product: CASSLRLAEYNEQFF.

The chain couples TRBV18 to TRBJ2-5, with unresolved D. CDR1 and CDR2 (germline): KGHSH, LQKENI. CDR3 size: 15 residues. V lost 3 bases to trimming and J lost 3 bases, with 14 bases between them. This CDR3 is CASSPGATAKETQYF. CDR3 DNA: TGTGCCAGCTCACCCGGAGCCACGGCCAAAGAGACCCAGTACTTC.